What follows are 32 T cell receptor beta chains derived from one specimen sequenced in a study of T-cell memory formation after mild COVID-19. TCRdb used MiXCR to reprocess the 5' RACE reads, holding one entry per CDR3 protein. The data show about 240,000 distinct CDR3 sequences, around a tenth seen once. The specimen sequenced was PBMCs or a T cell subset sorted from them (not recorded which). Receptor source: a man younger than 35 who had mild COVID-19 (a few samples of this study predate the infection). Cell type and time point are not known.

The V call is TRBV9, the J call TRBJ2-3, with D hard to call. V lost 3 bases, J lost 5 bases, and 7 bases lay in between. Germline-derived CDR1 and CDR2 are SGDLS and YYNGEE. The CDR3 consists of 12 residues. CDR3 bases: TGTGCCAGCAGCGCGACCGGAGATACGCAGTATTTT. It is translated as CASSATGDTQYF.

This clonotype showed up just a few times. J is TRBJ2-2 and V is TRBV20-1; 10 bases are a match to TRBD1. The V gene end was trimmed by 4 bases and the J gene end by 6 bases; junction bases not matched to a gene: 5. The CDR3 loop spans 14 amino acids. Germline V gene lookup returns CDR1 DFQATT and CDR2 SNEGSKA (reference sequence). The CDR3 bases are TGCAGTGCTATCCGGACAGGGGGAGCCGGGGAGCTGTTTTTT. Protein sequence: CSAIRTGGAGELFF.

The chain recombines TRBV20-1 with TRBJ2-7; D not certain. V lost 7 bases, J lost 0 bases, and 13 bases lay in between. The CDR3 spans 13 residues. Per germline, CDR1 DFQATT and CDR2 SNEGSKA (reference sequence). The chain's CDR3 is CSGQDISSYEQYV. DNA of the CDR3: TGCAGTGGGCAGGATATTAGCTCCTACGAGCAGTACGTC.

This chain uses TRBV5-1 with TRBJ2-7; perhaps TRBD1 as D (6 bases). Germline assignment: CDR1 SGHRS and CDR2 YFSETQ. Trimming pared 4 bases from V and 2 bases from J, leaving 10 bases between. The CDR3 is 13 amino acids. The CDR3 spells CASSHRATYEQYF. CDR3 coding DNA: TGCGCCAGCAGCCACAGGGCGACCTACGAGCAGTACTTC.

This clonotype was found a few times. This chain links TRBV6-5 with TRBJ2-1, with 9 nucleotides matching TRBD2. This CDR3 has 16 residues. Trimming cost V 2 bases and J 7 bases; bases outside gene matches: 9. Germline V gives CDR1 MNHEY, CDR2 SVGAGI. The DNA for the CDR3 is TGTGCCAGCAGTTACAGGTGGCGGGGGGGCGAAAATGAGCAGTTCTTC. It specifies CASSYRWRGGENEQFF.

The chain has TRBV20-1 and TRBJ2-4, with D perhaps TRBD1 (5 bases). V lost 1 base and J 2 bases, leaving 9 bases between the germline ends. Germline lookup yields CDR1 DFQATT and CDR2 SNEGSKA (reference sequence). This CDR3 comprises 14 residues. This CDR3 is CSARAADTKNIQYF. Here the CDR3 DNA reads TGCAGTGCTAGAGCCGCGGACACCAAAAACATTCAGTACTTC.

The chain couples TRBV29-1 to TRBJ2-3; the match to TRBD1 covers 8 bases. The CDR3 totals 15 residues. Germline CDR1 SQVTM, CDR2 ANQGSEA. V lost 2 bases, J lost 2 bases, and 6 bases stayed unmatched. The CDR3 region has the DNA TGCAGCGTTGAAATACTGGGACAGGACACAGATACGCAGTATTTT. Amino acids: CSVEILGQDTDTQYF.

This clonotype showed up just a few times. The chain couples TRBV6-5 to TRBJ1-1; 7 bases are shared with TRBD1. After removal of 4 bases from V and 4 bases from J, the junction contained 9 bases not matched to a gene. Germline CDR1 reads MNHEY; CDR2 reads SVGAGI. The CDR3 totals 15 residues. This CDR3 reads CASSSGRGMGTEAFF. CDR3 DNA sequence: TGTGCCAGCAGTTCCGGCAGGGGGATGGGCACTGAAGCTTTCTTT.

The sample holds a few counts of this clonotype. The genes are TRBV7-8 and TRBJ2-1; 7 bases are a match to TRBD1. The germline V gene has CDR1 SGHVS and CDR2 FQNEAQ. There are 16 residues in the CDR3. Trimming took 0 bases from V and 4 from J; bases not matched to a gene: 6. CDR3 coding DNA: TGTGCCAGCAGCTTAGCGCTACAGGGGCTGTACAATGAGCAGTTCTTC. Its protein is CASSLALQGLYNEQFF.

The chain carries TRBV12-5 and TRBJ1-1; the D is unclear. The CDR3 is 12 residues long. Trimming removed 0 bases at V and 5 bases at J, with 4 bases between. The V gene's germline CDR1 is LGHNT and CDR2 FRNRAP. The CDR3 loop is CASGLVRTEAFF. The CDR3 DNA follows: TGTGCTAGTGGTTTGGTACGGACTGAAGCTTTCTTT.

This clonotype was counted a few times. This chain uses TRBV7-6 with TRBJ2-3, with 7 bases fitting TRBD1. The length of the CDR3 is 12 residues. The V and J ends lost 3 bases and 10 bases, in that order; junction bases with no gene match: 4. Germline assignment: CDR1 SGHVS and CDR2 FNYEAQ. Here the CDR3 DNA reads TGTGCCAGCAGCTTGAACAGGGGTGCGCAGTATTTT. Its protein is CASSLNRGAQYF.

This clonotype came up a few times. The J gene is TRBJ2-2, the V gene TRBV7-2; no definite D call. The CDR3 consists of 14 residues. V lost 5 bases and J lost 9, with 16 bases in between. Germline V CDR1 and CDR2: SGHTA, FQGNSA. For the CDR3, the DNA is TGTGCCAGCAGCCTCGACTCTTCTAATTGGGAGCTGTTTTTT. As protein: CASSLDSSNWELFF.

This clonotype was counted a few times. The genes are TRBV5-6 and TRBJ2-5; D remains unclear. Germline V gives CDR1 SGHDT, CDR2 YYEEEE. Trimming pared 1 base from V and 4 bases from J, leaving 14 bases between. The CDR3 extends over 15 amino acids. The CDR3 DNA is TGTGCCAGCAGCTTGACCTTTGGGCATGCAGAGACCCAGTACTTC. Its translation is CASSLTFGHAETQYF. The full variable domain, with the rest looked up from reference TRBV5-6 and TRBJ2-5, is DAGVTQSPTHLIKTRGQQVTLRCSPKSGHDTVSWYQQALGQGPQFIFQYYEEEERQRGNFPDRFSGHQFPNYSSELNVNALLLGDSALYLCASSLTFGHAETQYFGPGTRLLVL.

The genes are TRBV24-1 and TRBJ2-3, with 7 bases lining up with TRBD1. The CDR3 loop spans 16 amino acids. CDR1 and CDR2 (germline): KGHDR, SFDVKD. Trimming took 4 bases from V and 3 from J; bases not matched to a gene: 9. The DNA of the CDR3 is TGTGCCACCAGTGACCCGGACAGGCTATCTACAGATACGCAGTATTTT. It yields the protein CATSDPDRLSTDTQYF.

The rearrangement uses TRBV7-8 and TRBJ1-1; D might be TRBD1 (5 bases). V was clipped by 5 bases and J by 1 base, with 17 bases between them. The CDR3 is 16 amino acids. Germline V gives CDR1 SGHVS, CDR2 FQNEAQ. DNA of the CDR3: TGTGCCAGCAGCCGAAGCTTCAGGGTAACGAACACTGAAGCTTTCTTT. It specifies CASSRSFRVTNTEAFF. Supplemented by reference TRBV7-8 and TRBJ1-1, the full variable domain reads GAGVSQSPRYKVAKRGQDVALRCDPISGHVSLFWYQQALGQGPEFLTYFQNEAQLDKSGLPSDRFFAERPEGSVSTLKIQRTQQEDSAVYLCASSRSFRVTNTEAFFGQGTRLTVV.

This clonotype has ten or more counts. This sequence joins TRBV2 and TRBJ2-2; TRBD1 matches 7 bases. With 4 bases clipped from V and 2 bases from J, the junction kept 4 bases outside the gene matches. Germline loops: CDR1 SNHLY, CDR2 FYNNEI. CDR3 length: 15 residues. The CDR3 region is CASSGQGANTGELFF. CDR3 sequence (DNA): TGTGCCAGCAGTGGACAGGGTGCAAACACCGGGGAGCTGTTTTTT.

This clonotype was counted a few times. The chain has TRBV20-1 and TRBJ2-2; no firm D call. The CDR3 spans 13 residues. V gave up 6 bases and J gave up 4 bases, with 12 bases separating them. Germline CDR1 DFQATT, CDR2 SNEGSKA (reference sequence). CDR3 DNA: TGCAGTGCACCCCGCCACGGCACCGGGGAGCTGTTTTTT. Protein product: CSAPRHGTGELFF.

This clonotype was observed a few times. The chain recombines TRBV27 with TRBJ2-1; D remains unclear. V was clipped by 1 base and J by 0 bases, with 16 bases between them. Per the germline V gene, CDR1 is MNHEY and CDR2 is SMNVEV (reference sequence). The CDR3 runs to 18 residues. CDR3 protein: CASSLYVIGSSSYNEQFF. In nucleotides, the CDR3 is TGTGCCAGCAGTTTATATGTTATCGGCTCGAGCTCCTACAATGAGCAGTTCTTC.

The chain recombines TRBV6-5 with TRBJ1-2; no clear D. This CDR3 contains 15 residues. The germline V gene encodes CDR1 MNHEY and CDR2 SVGAGI. V lost 2 bases and J 8 bases, leaving 18 bases between the germline ends. The DNA of the CDR3 is TGTGCCAGCAGTTACAAACTACACCGGTTGGGCGGCTACACCTTC. As protein: CASSYKLHRLGGYTF.

This clonotype showed up just a few times. Written as DNA, the CDR3 is TGTGCCAGCAGCTTAAACGGGGGGAAAAACATTCAGTACTTC. Its translation is CASSLNGGKNIQYF. The chain combines TRBV7-2 with TRBJ2-4; TRBD2 matches 7 bases. After removal of 2 bases from V and 4 bases from J, the junction contained 2 bases not matched to a gene. This CDR3 spans 14 amino acids. Per germline, CDR1 SGHTA and CDR2 FQGNSA.

The J gene is TRBJ2-3, the V gene TRBV20-1, with D possibly TRBD1 on 6 matching bases. Looked up from germline, CDR1 is DFQATT and CDR2 is SNEGSKA (reference sequence). V lost 5 bases and J lost 6, with 12 bases in between. The CDR3 contains 12 residues. CDR3 sequence: CSAAGRGDTQYF. CDR3 bases: TGCAGTGCTGCCGGTAGGGGGGATACGCAGTATTTT.

This clonotype showed up just a few times. The chain joins TRBV27 to TRBJ2-1; 9 bases match TRBD1. CDR1 is MNHEY and CDR2 is SMNVEV in the germline V gene (reference sequence). Trimming took 4 bases from V and 9 from J; bases not matched to a gene: 7. CDR3 size: 14 residues. CDR3 coding DNA: TGTGCCAGCAGTTGGGTACAGGGGGCAACTGAGCAGTTCTTC. Protein: CASSWVQGATEQFF.

This clonotype has just a few counts. The CDR3 DNA is TGCGCCAGCAGCTTGGGGCTCGGGCGGAACACCGGGGAGCTGTTTTTT. Protein product: CASSLGLGRNTGELFF. The J gene is TRBJ2-2, the V gene TRBV5-1, with D unclear. With 0 bases removed from V and 1 base from J, the gap between germline ends came to 10 bases. Germline V gene data show CDR1 as SGHRS and CDR2 as YFSETQ. The CDR3 covers 16 residues.

The chain employs TRBV5-5 and TRBJ2-7, with a weak D call TRBD2 (5 bases). V dropped 0 bases and J dropped 9 bases, with 10 bases sitting between them. In germline, CDR1 is SGHKS, CDR2 YYEKEE (reference sequence). There are 12 residues in the CDR3. For the CDR3, the DNA is TGTGCCAGCAGCTTGGAGAGGGTACCGCAGTACGTC. Its protein product is CASSLERVPQYV.

Ten or more counts support this clonotype. The chain employs TRBV7-8 and TRBJ2-7; TRBD1 or TRBD2 may be the D gene (5 bases each). Germline V lookup: CDR1 SGHVS, CDR2 FQNEAQ. The CDR3 totals 16 residues. Deletions cut 1 base from V and 3 bases from J, with 16 bases between. The CDR3 DNA follows: TGTGCCAGCAGCTTAGAATCGACGGGGCTCCTCTACGAGCAGTACTTC. Translation: CASSLESTGLLYEQYF.

This clonotype was picked up a small number of times. The gene calls are TRBV5-4 and TRBJ2-3; D perhaps matches TRBD1 (6 bases). Looked up from germline, CDR1 is SGHNT and CDR2 is YYREEE (reference sequence). The V and J ends lost 4 bases and 4 bases respectively, with 16 bases between them. The CDR3 is 15 amino acids. CDR3 DNA sequence: TGTGCCAGCAGCCTGGGGGCCCGACCAGCAGATACGCAGTATTTT. Residues: CASSLGARPADTQYF.

This sequence joins TRBV5-1 and TRBJ2-7, with a tentative D call TRBD1 (6 bases). This CDR3 region has 12 residues. The V gene's germline CDR1 is SGHRS and CDR2 YFSETQ. V was clipped by 4 bases and J by 6 bases, with 11 bases between them. The DNA of the CDR3 is TGCGCCAGCAGCCTCCGGGACACCGAGCAGTACTTC. Its translation: CASSLRDTEQYF.

The chain links TRBV7-2 to TRBJ2-1, with D tentatively TRBD1 (5 bases). Germline V gene sequence: CDR1 SGHTA, CDR2 FQGNSA. The CDR3 extends over 14 amino acids. The V end was cut by 4 bases, the J end by 7 bases, with 14 bases between. Written as DNA, the CDR3 is TGTGCCAGCAGCTCTCGTCAGGGCTGGAATGAGCAGTTCTTC. Translated, it gives CASSSRQGWNEQFF.

This clonotype was seen more than once but under ten times. The chain employs TRBV7-8 and TRBJ2-5; 13 nucleotides align to TRBD2. The trim removed 1 base at V and 4 bases at J, leaving 9 bases unmatched. This CDR3 has 18 amino acids. CDR1 and CDR2 from the germline V gene are SGHVS and FQNEAQ. The CDR3 loop is CASSLVRRLAGGRETQYF. The CDR3 DNA reads TGTGCCAGCAGCTTAGTTCGGAGACTAGCGGGGGGAAGAGAGACCCAGTACTTC.

The chain joins TRBV7-2 to TRBJ2-7; TRBD1 matches at 7 bases. Looked up from germline, CDR1 is SGHTA and CDR2 is FQGNSA. V shed 5 bases and J 2 bases; nucleotides not matched to a gene: 9. The CDR3 contains 15 residues. The CDR3 DNA is TGTGCCAGCAGCCTAGGACCGGGACAGACCTACGAGCAGTACGTC. Amino acid sequence: CASSLGPGQTYEQYV.

This clonotype came up a few times. The V gene is TRBV4-3, the J gene TRBJ2-3; a possible D gene is TRBD2 (6 bases). The germline gives CDR1 LGHNA, CDR2 YSLEER. V was pared by 3 bases and J by 4 bases, with 20 bases between. The CDR3 covers 17 residues. The CDR3 DNA follows: TGCGCCAGCAGCCAGGGGGGTAGTAGCGACTTCCCAGATACGCAGTATTTT. Amino acids: CASSQGGSSDFPDTQYF.

This clonotype was found a few times. The chain has TRBV7-2 and TRBJ2-5, with 7 bases aligning to TRBD2. With 7 bases clipped from V and 13 bases from J, the junction kept 9 bases outside the gene matches. Per germline, CDR1 SGHTA and CDR2 FQGNSA. The CDR3 sequence is 11 residues long. CDR3 DNA sequence: TGTGCCAGCACCCTAGGGAGGGAACGGTACTTC. This encodes CASTLGRERYF.